Each of the 14 T cell receptor beta chains below was sequenced from the same sample in a study of T cells after yellow fever vaccination. MiXCR was run by TCRdb on the 5' RACE reads, yielding one entry per CDR3 protein. The sample lists some 500,000 distinct CDR3 sequences; roughly 13% were seen once. The sample here was PBMCs, taken on the day of the yellow fever booster vaccination. These receptor sequences come from a man aged 25 to 40 who received the YFV17D yellow fever vaccine.

In its sample, this clonotype was seen a few times. The chain is built from TRBV7-6 and TRBJ1-5, with D unresolved. Deletions cut 5 bases from V and 2 bases from J, with 10 bases between. This CDR3 contains 14 residues. The germline CDR1 and CDR2 sequences are SGHVS and FNYEAQ. CDR3 residues: CASSVVRGNQPQHF. The CDR3 region has the DNA TGTGCCAGCAGCGTCGTTAGAGGCAATCAGCCCCAGCATTTT.

This clonotype appeared a few times. This sequence joins TRBV18 and TRBJ1-3; D not certain. The CDR3 totals 16 residues. Germline V gene lookup returns CDR1 KGHSH and CDR2 LQKENI. Trimming pared 0 bases from V and 0 bases from J, leaving 9 bases between. The DNA for the CDR3 is TGTGCCAGCTCACCACCGACTGCAAGCTCTGGAAACACCATATATTTT. As protein: CASSPPTASSGNTIYF.

Note on this clonotype: A junction boundary mismatches the germline segment, possibly from a read error. The rearrangement uses TRBV20-1 and TRBJ2-5; 9 bases match TRBD2. Germline V CDR1 and CDR2: DFQATT, SNEGSKA (reference sequence). This CDR3 comprises 16 residues. CDR3 bases: TGCTGTGCCCCAGGGGGAGCTAGCGGGACCCAAGAGACCCAGTACTTC. Its protein is CCAPGGASGTQETQYF.

The chain joins TRBV28 to TRBJ2-7, with a possible D match to TRBD1 (6 bases). The germline gives CDR1 MDHEN, CDR2 SYDVKM. The CDR3 totals 12 residues. Trimming cost V 6 bases and J 2 bases, with 8 bases left between them. CDR3 amino acids: CASRRTAYEQYF. In DNA form, the CDR3 reads TGTGCCAGCAGGAGGACAGCCTACGAGCAGTACTTC.

The chain couples TRBV9 to TRBJ1-6; the D gene is possibly TRBD1 (5 bases). Trimming took 0 bases from V and 5 from J, leaving 9 bases between them. CDR1 and CDR2 from the germline V gene are SGDLS and YYNGEE. The CDR3 contains 15 residues. The CDR3 region is CASSVEGRDNSPLHF. CDR3 DNA sequence: TGTGCCAGCAGCGTAGAAGGCAGGGATAATTCACCCCTCCACTTT.

This clonotype came up many times. The chain combines TRBV4-3 with TRBJ2-7; 8 bases line up with TRBD2. Germline V gene data show CDR1 as LGHNA and CDR2 as YSLEER. Trimming cost V 0 bases and J 3 bases; bases outside gene matches: 7. This CDR3 contains 16 residues. The DNA for the CDR3 is TGCGCCAGCAGCCAAGATCCAGGACTAGCAAACTACGAGCAGTACTTC. Translated: CASSQDPGLANYEQYF.

This clonotype has a count of ten or more. This chain links TRBV20-1 with TRBJ2-7; D is unclear. The germline CDR1 and CDR2 sequences are DFQATT and SNEGSKA (reference sequence). The CDR3 is 12 residues long. Trimming removed 0 bases from V and 3 bases from J, with 6 bases in between. DNA for the CDR3: TGCAGTGCTAGAGATCTGGGCTACGAGCAGTACTTC. It encodes CSARDLGYEQYF.

The chain recombines TRBV6-1 with TRBJ2-1; 9 bases match TRBD2. The CDR3 is 18 amino acids. J was trimmed by 2 bases and V by 6 bases; bases with no gene match: 14. In germline, CDR1 is MNHNS, CDR2 SASEGT. The CDR3 spells CASSGELSGRRTYNEQFF. In DNA form, the CDR3 reads TGTGCCAGCAGCGGGGAGCTTAGCGGGAGACGAACCTACAATGAGCAGTTCTTC.

The V gene is TRBV7-9, the J gene TRBJ1-4; 7 bases map to TRBD1. Germline loops: CDR1 SEHNR, CDR2 FQNEAQ (reference sequence). V was pared by 6 bases and J by 5 bases, with 9 bases of the junction left unmatched. The CDR3 has 15 residues. The CDR3 loop reads CASSWDRRGNEKLFF. CDR3 coding DNA: TGTGCCAGCAGTTGGGACAGACGGGGCAATGAAAAACTGTTTTTT. Using reference TRBV7-9 and TRBJ1-4 for the parts outside the CDR3, the full variable domain is DTGVSQNPRHKITKRGQNVTFRCDPISEHNRLYWYRQTLGQGPEFLTYFQNEAQLEKSRLLSDRFSAERPKGSFSTLEIQRTEQGDSAMYLCASSWDRRGNEKLFFGSGTQLSVL.

This chain uses TRBV4-3 with TRBJ2-7; the match to TRBD1 covers 7 bases. V gave up 4 bases and J gave up 4 bases; unmatched junction bases: 7. Germline values: CDR1 LGHNA, CDR2 YSLEER. The CDR3 contains 14 residues. The DNA of the CDR3 is TGCGCCAGCAGCCCCGACAGGGAATGGTACGAGCAGTACTTC. Translated: CASSPDREWYEQYF.

This clonotype was recorded a few times. This rearrangement joins TRBV6-1 to TRBJ1-1, with 8 bases fitting TRBD1. This CDR3 region has 12 residues. Germline CDR1 is MNHNS and CDR2 is SASEGT. The CDR3, as DNA: TGTGCGATCGGACAGGGTCCCACTGAAGCTTTCTTT. Amino acids: CAIGQGPTEAFF.

This clonotype was detected many times. The J gene is TRBJ2-1, the V gene TRBV28; TRBD2 agrees at 8 bases. The germline V gene encodes CDR1 MDHEN and CDR2 SYDVKM. This CDR3 has 14 residues. V was pared by 5 bases and J by 9 bases, with 9 bases of the junction left unmatched. The CDR3 DNA sequence: TGTGCCAGCAGTGCAAGCGGGAGTTCTGGTGAGCAGTTCTTC. Translation: CASSASGSSGEQFF.

This clonotype has more than one count but fewer than ten. V usage is TRBV7-3 and J usage is TRBJ2-1; 11 bases map to TRBD1. In germline, CDR1 is SGHTA, CDR2 FQGTGA. This CDR3 has 17 amino acids. The junction had 5 bases not matched to a gene; V was cut back by 2 bases and J by 2 bases. Here the CDR3 reads CASSLWGTGGAYNEQFF. CDR3 nucleotides: TGTGCCAGCAGCTTATGGGGGACAGGGGGAGCCTACAATGAGCAGTTCTTC.

This clonotype came up a few times. The rearrangement joins TRBV12-3 or TRBV12-4 to TRBJ2-5, with 7 bases aligning to TRBD2. Trimming removed 3 bases from V and 1 base from J; junction bases left unmatched: 11. The CDR3 runs to 17 residues. CDR3 coding DNA: TGTGCCAGCAGTTTTATCCCCACAAGCGGGGCCCAAGAGACCCAGTACTTC. Encoded protein: CASSFIPTSGAQETQYF.